Below, one TCR beta chain is given with its context. The sample comes from a study of T cells in Graves' hyperthyroidism and ophthalmopathy. The germline gives CDR1 KGHSH, CDR2 LQKENI. This CDR3 region has 14 residues. V was shortened by 2 bases and J by 2 bases, with 9 bases between the two germline ends. The CDR3 regions of TCR beta were amplified from RNA transcripts. TCR CDR3 regions were first amplified by RT-PCR with HTBI primers. A single record per CDR3 protein comes from TCRdb applying MiXCR to the multiplex PCR reads. The sample lists hundreds of thousands of distinct CDR3 sequences; 16% were seen once.

Sequenced input: blood. The receptor was isolated from a woman in her 40s with Graves' ophthalmopathy. The rearrangement links TRBV18 to TRBJ2-5; possibly TRBD2 for D (5 bases). This CDR3 is CASSPVALQETQYF. CDR3 in DNA: TGTGCCAGCTCACCAGTAGCGTTACAAGAGACCCAGTACTTC.